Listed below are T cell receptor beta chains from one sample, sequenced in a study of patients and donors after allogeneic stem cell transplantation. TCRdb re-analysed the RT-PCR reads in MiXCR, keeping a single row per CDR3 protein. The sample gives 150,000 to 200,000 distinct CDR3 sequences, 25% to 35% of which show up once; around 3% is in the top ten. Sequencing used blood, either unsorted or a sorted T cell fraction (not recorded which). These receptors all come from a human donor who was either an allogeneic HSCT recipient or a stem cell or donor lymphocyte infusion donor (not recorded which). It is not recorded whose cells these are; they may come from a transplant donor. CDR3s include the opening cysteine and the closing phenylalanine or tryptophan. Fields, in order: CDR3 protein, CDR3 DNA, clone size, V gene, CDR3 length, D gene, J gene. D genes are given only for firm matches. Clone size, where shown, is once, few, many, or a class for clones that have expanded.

cdr3_aa: CASSLGLTGQKHF; cdr3_nt: TGCGCCAGCAGCTTGGGATTAACAGGGCAAAAGCATTTT; clone_size: few; v_call: TRBV5-1; cdr3_length: 13; d_call: -; j_call: TRBJ1-5
cdr3_aa: CASTVQGAHTEAFF; cdr3_nt: TGTGCCAGCACCGTACAGGGGGCTCACACTGAAGCTTTCTTT; clone_size: -; v_call: TRBV12-3/TRBV12-4; cdr3_length: 14; d_call: TRBD1; j_call: TRBJ1-1
cdr3_aa: CASSVLGTGGEPQHF; cdr3_nt: TGCGCCAGCAGCGTACTCGGGACAGGGGGTGAGCCCCAGCATTTT; clone_size: -; v_call: TRBV5-1; cdr3_length: 15; d_call: TRBD1; j_call: TRBJ1-5
cdr3_aa: CASRSGTSGSVNEQFF; cdr3_nt: TGCGCCAGCAGATCTGGGACTAGCGGGAGTGTAAATGAGCAGTTCTTC; clone_size: once; v_call: TRBV5-1; cdr3_length: 16; d_call: TRBD2; j_call: TRBJ2-1
cdr3_aa: CSVGTSSISYEQYF; cdr3_nt: TGCAGCGTTGGGACATCATCGATCTCCTACGAGCAGTACTTC; clone_size: -; v_call: TRBV29-1; cdr3_length: 14; d_call: -; j_call: TRBJ2-7
cdr3_aa: CASSIRVGTEAFF; cdr3_nt: TGTGCCAGCAGTATAAGAGTCGGCACTGAAGCTTTCTTT; clone_size: many; v_call: TRBV6-5; cdr3_length: 13; d_call: -; j_call: TRBJ1-1
cdr3_aa: CASKRKGHLNEKLFF; cdr3_nt: TGTGCCAGCAAAAGAAAAGGACACCTTAATGAAAAACTGTTTTTT; clone_size: few; v_call: TRBV2; cdr3_length: 15; d_call: -; j_call: TRBJ1-4
cdr3_aa: CASSSSGGGYEQYF; cdr3_nt: TGTGCCAGCAGCTCGAGCGGAGGAGGGTACGAGCAGTACTTC; clone_size: -; v_call: TRBV5-6; cdr3_length: 14; d_call: -; j_call: TRBJ2-7
cdr3_aa: CAISPTTGETQYF; cdr3_nt: TGTGCCATCAGTCCAACGACCGGGGAGACCCAGTACTTC; clone_size: -; v_call: TRBV10-3; cdr3_length: 13; d_call: -; j_call: TRBJ2-5
cdr3_aa: CASAFQTGGETQYF; cdr3_nt: TGTGCCAGCGCCTTCCAGACGGGCGGGGAGACCCAGTACTTC; clone_size: few; v_call: TRBV27; cdr3_length: 14; d_call: -; j_call: TRBJ2-5
cdr3_aa: CATSDPGRNNEQFF; cdr3_nt: TGTGCCACCAGTGACCCGGGACGGAACAATGAGCAGTTCTTC; clone_size: few; v_call: TRBV24-1; cdr3_length: 14; d_call: -; j_call: TRBJ2-1
cdr3_aa: CASSQALGGELFF; cdr3_nt: TGCGCCAGCAGCCAAGCCCTAGGTGGGGAACTGTTTTTT; clone_size: -; v_call: TRBV4-1; cdr3_length: 13; d_call: -; j_call: TRBJ1-4
cdr3_aa: CASGTGQRYEQYF; cdr3_nt: TGTGCCAGCGGGACAGGGCAAAGGTACGAGCAGTACTTC; clone_size: -; v_call: TRBV28; cdr3_length: 13; d_call: TRBD1; j_call: TRBJ2-7